One and the same sample provided the 5 T cell receptor beta chains below, sequenced in a study of blood T cell repertoires in COVID-19. The table came from immunoSEQ multiplex PCR; TCRdb's copy has only in-frame clones and leaves some out. The sample comprises 140,000 to 150,000 clones, around 79% of which are singletons, and over 6.5% rests with the top ten. Specimen: peripheral blood. These receptors all come from a man aged 50 to 59 with active or convalescent COVID-19.

This clone was picked up many times. The chain is built from TRBV7-6 and TRBJ2-1; weak D call: TRBD1 (5 bases). Germline V gene data show CDR1 as SGHVS and CDR2 as FNYEAQ. The CDR3 is 13 residues long. Trimming stripped 2 bases from V and 7 bases from J, with 9 bases between. In DNA, the CDR3 is TGTGCCAGCAGCTTATATCAGGGTAATGAGCAGTTCTTC. Its translation is CASSLYQGNEQFF.

This clone was counted between two and nine times. The gene calls are TRBV9 and TRBJ1-3, with a possible D match to TRBD1 (5 bases). The CDR3 spans 17 residues. The germline V gene encodes CDR1 SGDLS and CDR2 YYNGEE. Between the trimmed V and J ends, which lost 0 bases and 1 base, there was a span of 14 bases. CDR3 sequence: CASSVATTEQSGNTIYF. CDR3 nucleotides: TGTGCCAGCAGCGTAGCTACGACAGAGCAATCTGGAAACACCATATATTTT.

V gene TRBV6-5 combines with J gene TRBJ1-5; D unresolved. Deletions cut 2 bases from V and 2 bases from J, with 13 bases between. This CDR3 is built from 16 residues. Germline V gene data show CDR1 as MNHEY and CDR2 as SVGAGI. CDR3 region: CASSYSRPQGNQPQHF. The CDR3 DNA reads TGTGCCAGCAGTTACAGTAGACCGCAGGGCAATCAGCCCCAGCATTTT.

The chain is built from TRBV5-1 and TRBJ1-5; a possible D gene is TRBD1 (5 bases). The V and J ends lost 4 bases and 2 bases respectively, with 16 bases between them. Germline V lookup: CDR1 SGHRS, CDR2 YFSETQ. There are 16 residues in the CDR3. This CDR3 is CASSVSGLSGNQPQHF. CDR3 nucleotide sequence: TGCGCCAGCAGCGTATCAGGGCTGTCGGGCAATCAGCCCCAGCATTTT.

The chain carries TRBV27 and TRBJ2-1; 12 positions agree with TRBD2. V lost 2 bases and J lost 0; bases outside the gene matches: 8. Germline V gene data show CDR1 as MNHEY and CDR2 as SMNVEV (reference sequence). There are 19 residues in the CDR3. The DNA for the CDR3 is TGTGCCAGCAGTTTAAAGGCTAGCGGGAGGGTCTTCTCCTACAATGAGCAGTTCTTC. Its protein product is CASSLKASGRVFSYNEQFF.